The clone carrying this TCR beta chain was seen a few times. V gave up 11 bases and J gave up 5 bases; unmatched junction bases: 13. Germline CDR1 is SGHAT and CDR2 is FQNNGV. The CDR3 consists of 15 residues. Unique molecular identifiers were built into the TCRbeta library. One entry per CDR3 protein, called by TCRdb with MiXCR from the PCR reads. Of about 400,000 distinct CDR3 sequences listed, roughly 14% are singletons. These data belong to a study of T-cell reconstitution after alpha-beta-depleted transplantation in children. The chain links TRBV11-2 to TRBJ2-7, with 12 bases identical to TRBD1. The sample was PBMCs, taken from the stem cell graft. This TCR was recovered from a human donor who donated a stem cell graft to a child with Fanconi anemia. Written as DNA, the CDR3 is TGTGCCGTCACTACCCGGGACAGGGGGCACCACGAGCAGTACTTC. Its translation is CAVTTRDRGHHEQYF.